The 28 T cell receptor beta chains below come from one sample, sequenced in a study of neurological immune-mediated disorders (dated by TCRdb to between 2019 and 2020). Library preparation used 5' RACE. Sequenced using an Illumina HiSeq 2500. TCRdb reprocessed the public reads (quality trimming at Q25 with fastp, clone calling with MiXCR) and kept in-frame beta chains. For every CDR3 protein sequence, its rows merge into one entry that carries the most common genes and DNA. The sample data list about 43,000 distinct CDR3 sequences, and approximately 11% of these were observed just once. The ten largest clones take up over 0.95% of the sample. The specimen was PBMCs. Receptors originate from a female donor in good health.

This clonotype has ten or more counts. CDR3 amino acids: CASSREATTYEQYF. CDR3 nucleotide sequence: TGTGCCAGCTCCAGGGAGGCGACGACCTACGAGCAGTACTTC. The V gene is TRBV18, the J gene TRBJ2-7, with D possibly being TRBD2 (6 bases). Trimming shortened V by 6 bases and J by 2 bases, and 14 bases separated the two germline ends. The CDR3 is 14 residues long. Germline V gene sequence: CDR1 KGHSH, CDR2 LQKENI.

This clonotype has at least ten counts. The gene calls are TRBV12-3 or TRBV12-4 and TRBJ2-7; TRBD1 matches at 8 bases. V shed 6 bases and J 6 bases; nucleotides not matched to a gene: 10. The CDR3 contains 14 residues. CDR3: CASSSGQGSTEQYF. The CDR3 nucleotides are TGTGCCAGCAGCTCCGGACAGGGCTCAACCGAGCAGTACTTC.

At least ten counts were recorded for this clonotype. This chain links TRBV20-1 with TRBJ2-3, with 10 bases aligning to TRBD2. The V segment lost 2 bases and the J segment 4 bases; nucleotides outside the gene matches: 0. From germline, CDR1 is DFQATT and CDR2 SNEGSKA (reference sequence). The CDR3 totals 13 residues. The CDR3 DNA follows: TGCAGTGCTAGACTAGCGGGAGCAGATACGCAGTATTTT. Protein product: CSARLAGADTQYF.

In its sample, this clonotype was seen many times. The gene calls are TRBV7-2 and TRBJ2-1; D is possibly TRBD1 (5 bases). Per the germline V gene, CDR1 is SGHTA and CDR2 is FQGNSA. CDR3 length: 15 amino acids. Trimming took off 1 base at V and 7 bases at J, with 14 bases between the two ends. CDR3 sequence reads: CASSLGQGYRNEQFF. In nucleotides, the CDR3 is TGTGCCAGCAGCTTAGGGCAGGGCTACCGAAATGAGCAGTTCTTC.

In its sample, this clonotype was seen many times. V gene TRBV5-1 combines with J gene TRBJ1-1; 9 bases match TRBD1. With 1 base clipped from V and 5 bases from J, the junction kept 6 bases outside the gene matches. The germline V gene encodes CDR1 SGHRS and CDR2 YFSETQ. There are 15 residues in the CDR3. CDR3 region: CASSLSKGQGTEAFF. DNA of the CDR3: TGCGCCAGCAGCTTGAGTAAGGGACAGGGTACTGAAGCTTTCTTT.

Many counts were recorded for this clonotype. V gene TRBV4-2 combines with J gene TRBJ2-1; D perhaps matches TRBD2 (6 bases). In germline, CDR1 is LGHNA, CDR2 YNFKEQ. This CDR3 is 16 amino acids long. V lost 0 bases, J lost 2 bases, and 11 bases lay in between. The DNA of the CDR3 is TGTGCCAGCAGCCAAGAGTCGCTAGCGCCCTACAATGAGCAGTTCTTC. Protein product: CASSQESLAPYNEQFF.

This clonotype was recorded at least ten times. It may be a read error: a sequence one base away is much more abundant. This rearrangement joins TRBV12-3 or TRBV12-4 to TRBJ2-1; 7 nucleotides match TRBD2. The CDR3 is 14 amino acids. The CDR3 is CVSSRGGSYNEQFF. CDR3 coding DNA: TGTGTCAGCAGTCGCGGGGGCTCCTACAATGAGCAGTTCTTC.

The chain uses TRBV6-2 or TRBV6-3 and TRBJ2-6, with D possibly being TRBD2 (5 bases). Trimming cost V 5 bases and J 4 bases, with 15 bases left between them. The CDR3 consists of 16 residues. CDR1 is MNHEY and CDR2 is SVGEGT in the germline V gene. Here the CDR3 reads CASSRPRGSGANVLTF. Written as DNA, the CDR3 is TGTGCCAGCAGTCGACCACGGGGATCGGGGGCCAACGTCCTGACTTTC.

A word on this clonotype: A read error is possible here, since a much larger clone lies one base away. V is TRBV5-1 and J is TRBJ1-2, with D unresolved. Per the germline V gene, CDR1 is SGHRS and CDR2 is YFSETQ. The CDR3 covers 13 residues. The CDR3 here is CASSLGTNYGHTF. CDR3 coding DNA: TGCGCCAGCAGCTTGGGTACCAACTATGGCCACACCTTC.

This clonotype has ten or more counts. The chain's CDR3 is CASSEGGSLYQETQYF. Written as DNA, the CDR3 is TGTGCCAGCAGCGAGGGGGGTTCCCTGTACCAAGAGACCCAGTACTTC. The V call is TRBV9, the J call TRBJ2-5; D could derive from TRBD1 or TRBD2 (6 bases each). Germline V CDR1 and CDR2: SGDLS, YYNGEE. The CDR3 totals 16 residues. V was pared by 3 bases and J by 0 bases, with 15 bases between.

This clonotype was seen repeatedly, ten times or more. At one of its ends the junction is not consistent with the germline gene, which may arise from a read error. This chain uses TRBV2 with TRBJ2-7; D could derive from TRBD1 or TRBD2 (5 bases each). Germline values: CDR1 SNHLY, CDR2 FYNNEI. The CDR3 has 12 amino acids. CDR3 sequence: CASDLVRGVKNF. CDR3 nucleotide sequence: TGTGCCAGCGATCTCGTGAGGGGAGTTAAGAACTTC. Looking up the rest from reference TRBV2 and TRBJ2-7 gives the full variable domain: EPEVTQTPSHQVTQMGQEVILRCVPISNHLYFYWYRQILGQKVEFLVSFYNNEISEKSEIFDDQFSVERPDGSNFTLKIRSTKLEDSAMYFCASDLVRGVKNFGPGTRLTVT.

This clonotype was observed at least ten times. The CDR3 region has the DNA TGTGCCAGCAGTTTGGAGGGGAACAATGAGCAGTTCTTC. The encoded protein is CASSLEGNNEQFF. This chain joins TRBV27 and TRBJ2-1, with D perhaps TRBD2 (6 bases). Germline CDR1 reads MNHEY; CDR2 reads SMNVEV (reference sequence). CDR3 size: 13 residues. Trimming pared 3 bases from V and 5 bases from J, leaving 8 bases between.

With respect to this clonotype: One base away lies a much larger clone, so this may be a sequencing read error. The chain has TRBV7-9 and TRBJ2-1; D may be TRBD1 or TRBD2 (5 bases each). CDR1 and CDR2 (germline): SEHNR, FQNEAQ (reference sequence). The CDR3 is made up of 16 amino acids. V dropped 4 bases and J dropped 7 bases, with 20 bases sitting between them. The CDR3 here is CASSSQELGVQNEQFF. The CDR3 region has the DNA TGTGCCAGCAGCTCCCAGGAACTAGGGGTCCAGAATGAGCAGTTCTTC.

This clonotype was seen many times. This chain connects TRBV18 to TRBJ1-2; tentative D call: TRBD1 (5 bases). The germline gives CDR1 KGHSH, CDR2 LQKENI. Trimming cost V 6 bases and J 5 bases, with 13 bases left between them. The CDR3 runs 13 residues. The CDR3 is CASSLQTEYGYTF. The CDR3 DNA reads TGTGCCAGCTCCCTACAGACAGAGTATGGCTACACCTTC.

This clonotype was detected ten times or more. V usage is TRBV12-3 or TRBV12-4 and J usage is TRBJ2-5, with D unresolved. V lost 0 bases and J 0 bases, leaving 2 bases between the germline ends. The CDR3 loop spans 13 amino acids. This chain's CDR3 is CASSLAYQETQYF. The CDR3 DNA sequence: TGTGCCAGCAGTTTAGCCTACCAAGAGACCCAGTACTTC.

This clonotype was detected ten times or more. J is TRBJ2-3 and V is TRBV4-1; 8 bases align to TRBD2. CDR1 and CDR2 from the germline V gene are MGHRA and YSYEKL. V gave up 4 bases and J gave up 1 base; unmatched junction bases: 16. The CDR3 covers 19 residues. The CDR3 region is CASSRGRAFRGGGTDTQYF. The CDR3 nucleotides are TGCGCCAGCAGCCGTGGACGGGCCTTCCGGGGGGGCGGCACAGATACGCAGTATTTT.

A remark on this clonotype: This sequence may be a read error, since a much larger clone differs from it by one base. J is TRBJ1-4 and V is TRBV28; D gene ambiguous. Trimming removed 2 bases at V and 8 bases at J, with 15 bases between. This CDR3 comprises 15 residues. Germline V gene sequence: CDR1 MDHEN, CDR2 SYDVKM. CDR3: CASSLDTEGSEKLFF. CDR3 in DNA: TGTGCCAGCAGTTTAGATACAGAAGGATCGGAAAAACTGTTTTTT.

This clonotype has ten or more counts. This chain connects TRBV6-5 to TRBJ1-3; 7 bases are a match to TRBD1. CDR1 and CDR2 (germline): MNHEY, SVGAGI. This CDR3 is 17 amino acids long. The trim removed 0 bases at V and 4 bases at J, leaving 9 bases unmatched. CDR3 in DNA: TGTGCCAGCAGTTACTCGTTTCAGGGGGGATCCGGAAACACCATATATTTT. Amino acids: CASSYSFQGGSGNTIYF.

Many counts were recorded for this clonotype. CDR3 sequence reads: CASSDNHLNTEAFF. The CDR3 coding sequence is TGTGCCAGCAGTGACAACCATCTGAACACTGAAGCTTTCTTT. The chain uses TRBV2 and TRBJ1-1; D call uncertain. Germline V gene lookup returns CDR1 SNHLY and CDR2 FYNNEI. The CDR3 runs 14 residues. Trimming pared 3 bases from V and 0 bases from J, leaving 8 bases between.

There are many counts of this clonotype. The CDR3 nucleotides are TGTGCCAGCAGCTATAGGAAGGGGCTAGCGAAGGAGACCCAGTACTTC. Its protein is CASSYRKGLAKETQYF. V and J are TRBV7-9 and TRBJ2-5; weak D call: TRBD2 (6 bases). From germline, CDR1 is SEHNR and CDR2 FQNEAQ (reference sequence). Trimming stripped 4 bases from V and 5 bases from J, with 20 bases between. The CDR3 has 16 residues. Using reference TRBV7-9 and TRBJ2-5 for the parts outside the CDR3, the full variable domain is DTGVSQNPRHKITKRGQNVTFRCDPISEHNRLYWYRQTLGQGPEFLTYFQNEAQLEKSRLLSDRFSAERPKGSFSTLEIQRTEQGDSAMYLCASSYRKGLAKETQYFGPGTRLLVL.

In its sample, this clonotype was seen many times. CDR3 sequence (DNA): TGTGCCAGCAGCTTAAAGCCGCATGAGCAGTTCTTC. It translates to CASSLKPHEQFF. This sequence joins TRBV3-1 and TRBJ2-1; D call uncertain. Germline assignment: CDR1 LGHDT and CDR2 YNNKEL (reference sequence). The CDR3 totals 12 residues. V lost 5 bases, J lost 8 bases, and 10 bases lay in between.

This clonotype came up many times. The CDR3 loop reads CASNTQGPQETQYF. DNA for the CDR3: TGTGCCAGCAACACACAGGGCCCCCAAGAGACCCAGTACTTC. The V and J genes are TRBV2 and TRBJ2-5; D may be TRBD1 (6 bases). This CDR3 contains 14 residues. The V end was cut by 7 bases, the J end by 1 base, with 13 bases between. Germline CDR1 SNHLY, CDR2 FYNNEI.

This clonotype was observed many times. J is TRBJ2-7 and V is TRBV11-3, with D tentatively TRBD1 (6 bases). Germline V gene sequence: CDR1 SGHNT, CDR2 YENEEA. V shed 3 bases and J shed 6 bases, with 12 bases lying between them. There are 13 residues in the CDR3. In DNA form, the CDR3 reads TGTGCCAGCAGCTTCCTCAGGGGTGTCGAGCAGTACTTC. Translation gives CASSFLRGVEQYF.

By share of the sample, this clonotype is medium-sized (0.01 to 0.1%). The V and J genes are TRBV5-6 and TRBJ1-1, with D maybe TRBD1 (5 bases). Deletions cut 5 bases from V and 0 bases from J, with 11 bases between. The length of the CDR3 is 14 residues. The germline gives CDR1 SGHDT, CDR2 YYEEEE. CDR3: CASRQGPMNTEAFF. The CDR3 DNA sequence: TGTGCCAGCAGGCAGGGCCCTATGAACACTGAAGCTTTCTTT.

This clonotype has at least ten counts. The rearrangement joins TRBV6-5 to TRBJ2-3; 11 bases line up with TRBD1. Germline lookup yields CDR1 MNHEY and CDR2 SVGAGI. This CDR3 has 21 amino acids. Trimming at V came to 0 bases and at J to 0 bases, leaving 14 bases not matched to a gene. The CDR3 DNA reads TGTGCCAGCAGTTACTCTAGCCGAGGACAGGGGGCGCCCCGAAGCACAGATACGCAGTATTTT. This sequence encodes CASSYSSRGQGAPRSTDTQYF.

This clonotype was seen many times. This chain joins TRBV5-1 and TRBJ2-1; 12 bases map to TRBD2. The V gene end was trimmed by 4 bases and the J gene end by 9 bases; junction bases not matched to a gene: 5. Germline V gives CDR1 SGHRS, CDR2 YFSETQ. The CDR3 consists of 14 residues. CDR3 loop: CASSRLAGDGEQFF. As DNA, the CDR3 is TGCGCCAGCAGCCGACTAGCGGGAGATGGTGAGCAGTTCTTC. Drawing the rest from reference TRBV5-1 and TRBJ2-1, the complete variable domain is KAGVTQTPRYLIKTRGQQVTLSCSPISGHRSVSWYQQTPGQGLQFLFEYFSETQRNKGNFPGRFSGRQFSNSRSEMNVSTLELGDSALYLCASSRLAGDGEQFFGPGTRLTVL.

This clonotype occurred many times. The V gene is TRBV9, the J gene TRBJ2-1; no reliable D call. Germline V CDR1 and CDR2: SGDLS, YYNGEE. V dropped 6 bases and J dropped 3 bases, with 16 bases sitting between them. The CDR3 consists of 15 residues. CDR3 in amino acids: CASTPFASRYNEQFF. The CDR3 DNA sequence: TGTGCCAGCACCCCGTTTGCTAGTCGCTACAATGAGCAGTTCTTC.

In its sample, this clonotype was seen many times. CDR3 sequence (DNA): TGTGCCAGCAGTGGAGGCGTTGGGGGGGCCCTGGGCTCCTACGAGCAGTACTTC. The encoded protein is CASSGGVGGALGSYEQYF. The genes are TRBV12-3 or TRBV12-4 and TRBJ2-7; tentative D call: TRBD2 (7 bases). This CDR3 region has 18 residues. V dropped 5 bases and J dropped 0 bases, with 23 bases sitting between them.